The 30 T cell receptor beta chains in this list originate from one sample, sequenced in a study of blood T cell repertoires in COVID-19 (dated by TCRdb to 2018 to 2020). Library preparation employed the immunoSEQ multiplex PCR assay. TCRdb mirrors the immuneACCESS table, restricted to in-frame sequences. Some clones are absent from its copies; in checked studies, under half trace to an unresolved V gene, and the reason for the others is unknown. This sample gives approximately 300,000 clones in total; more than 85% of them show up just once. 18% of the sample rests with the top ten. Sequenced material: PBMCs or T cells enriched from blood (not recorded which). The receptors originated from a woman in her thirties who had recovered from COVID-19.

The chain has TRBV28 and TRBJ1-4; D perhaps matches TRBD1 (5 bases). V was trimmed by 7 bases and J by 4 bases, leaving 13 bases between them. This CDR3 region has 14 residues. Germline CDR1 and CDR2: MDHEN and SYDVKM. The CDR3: CASTARGINEKLFF. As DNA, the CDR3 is TGTGCCAGCACGGCGCGGGGGATTAATGAAAAACTGTTTTTT.

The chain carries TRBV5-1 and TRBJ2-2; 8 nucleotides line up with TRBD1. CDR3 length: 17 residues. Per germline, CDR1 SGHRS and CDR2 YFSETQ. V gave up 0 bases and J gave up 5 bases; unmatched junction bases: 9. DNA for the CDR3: TGCGCCAGCAGCTTGGGGACAGGGAAGTTCTTTACCGGGGAGCTGTTTTTT. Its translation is CASSLGTGKFFTGELFF.

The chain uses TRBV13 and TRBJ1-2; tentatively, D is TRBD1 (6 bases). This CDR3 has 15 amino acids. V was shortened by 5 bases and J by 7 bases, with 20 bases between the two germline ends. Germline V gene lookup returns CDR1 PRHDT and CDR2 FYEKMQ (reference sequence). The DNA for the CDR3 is TGTGCCAGCAGCCCAAGGGGGGGCGCGAGGGGTGGCTACACCTTC. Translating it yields CASSPRGGARGGYTF.

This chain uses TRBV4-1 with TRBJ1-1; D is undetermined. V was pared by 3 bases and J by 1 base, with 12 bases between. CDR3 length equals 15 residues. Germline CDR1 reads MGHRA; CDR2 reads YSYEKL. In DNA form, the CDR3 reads TGCGCCAGCAGCCAGGTATGGCGGGAGAACACTGAAGCTTTCTTT. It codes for CASSQVWRENTEAFF.

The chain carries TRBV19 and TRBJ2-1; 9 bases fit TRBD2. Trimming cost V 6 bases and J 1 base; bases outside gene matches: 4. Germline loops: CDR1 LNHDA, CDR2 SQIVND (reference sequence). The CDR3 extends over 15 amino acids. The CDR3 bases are TGTGCCAGTAGCGAGACTAGCGGTTCCTACAATGAGCAGTTCTTC. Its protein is CASSETSGSYNEQFF.

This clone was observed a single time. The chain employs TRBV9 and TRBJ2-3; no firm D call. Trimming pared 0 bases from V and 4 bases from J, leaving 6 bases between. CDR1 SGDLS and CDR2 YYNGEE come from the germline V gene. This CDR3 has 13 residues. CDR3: CASSVGTSDTQYF. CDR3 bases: TGTGCCAGCAGCGTAGGAACTTCAGATACGCAGTATTTT.

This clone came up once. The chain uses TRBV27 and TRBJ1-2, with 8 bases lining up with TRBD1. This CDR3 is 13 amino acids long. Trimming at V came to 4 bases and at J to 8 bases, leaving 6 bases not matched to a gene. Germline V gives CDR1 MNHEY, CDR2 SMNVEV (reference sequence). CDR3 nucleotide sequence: TGTGCCAGCAGTTACCAGGGGGCTGGAGGCTACACCTTC. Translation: CASSYQGAGGYTF.

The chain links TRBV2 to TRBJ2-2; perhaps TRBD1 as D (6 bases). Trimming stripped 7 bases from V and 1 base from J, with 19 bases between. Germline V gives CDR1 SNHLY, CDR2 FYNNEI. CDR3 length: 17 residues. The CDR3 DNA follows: TGTGCCAGCAAAGAGGGACCCCAGACAGGGAACACCGGGGAGCTGTTTTTT. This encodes CASKEGPQTGNTGELFF.

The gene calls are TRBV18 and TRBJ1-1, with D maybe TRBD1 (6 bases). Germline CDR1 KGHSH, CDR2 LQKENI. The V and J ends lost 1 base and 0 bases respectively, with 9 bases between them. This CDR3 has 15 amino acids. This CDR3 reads CASSPRGLVNTEAFF. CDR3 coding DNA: TGTGCCAGCTCACCACGGGGGCTGGTGAACACTGAAGCTTTCTTT.

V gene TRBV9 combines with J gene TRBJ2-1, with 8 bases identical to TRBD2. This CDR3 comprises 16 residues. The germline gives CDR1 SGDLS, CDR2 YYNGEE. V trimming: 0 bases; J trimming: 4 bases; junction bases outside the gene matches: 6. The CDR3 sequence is CASSVDSGISYNEQFF. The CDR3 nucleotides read TGTGCCAGCAGCGTAGATAGCGGGATATCGTACAATGAGCAGTTCTTC.

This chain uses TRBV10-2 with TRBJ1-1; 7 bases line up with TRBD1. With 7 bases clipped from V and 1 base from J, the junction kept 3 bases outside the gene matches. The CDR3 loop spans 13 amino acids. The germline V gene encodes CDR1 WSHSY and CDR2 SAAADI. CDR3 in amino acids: CASTGTANTEAFF. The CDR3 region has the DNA TGCGCCAGCACCGGGACAGCGAACACTGAAGCTTTCTTT.

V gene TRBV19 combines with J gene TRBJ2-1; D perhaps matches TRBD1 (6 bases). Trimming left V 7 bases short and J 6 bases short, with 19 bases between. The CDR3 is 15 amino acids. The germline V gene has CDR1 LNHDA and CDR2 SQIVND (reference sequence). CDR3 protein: CASTSPGQTFNEQFF. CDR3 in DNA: TGTGCCAGTACCTCACCGGGACAAACCTTCAATGAGCAGTTCTTC.

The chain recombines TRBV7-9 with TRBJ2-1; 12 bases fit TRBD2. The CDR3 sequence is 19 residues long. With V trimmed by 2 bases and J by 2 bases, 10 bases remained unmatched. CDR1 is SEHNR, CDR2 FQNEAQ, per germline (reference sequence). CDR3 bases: TGTGCCAGCAGCTTAAGAACACTAGCGGGAGGCCCTACCTACAATGAGCAGTTCTTC. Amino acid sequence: CASSLRTLAGGPTYNEQFF.

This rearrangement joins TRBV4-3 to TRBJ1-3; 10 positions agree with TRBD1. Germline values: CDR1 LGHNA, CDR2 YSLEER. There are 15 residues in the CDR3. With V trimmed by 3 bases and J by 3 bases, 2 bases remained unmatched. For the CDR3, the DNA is TGCGCCAGCAGCCAGACAGGGGGCTTTGGAAACACCATATATTTT. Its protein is CASSQTGGFGNTIYF.

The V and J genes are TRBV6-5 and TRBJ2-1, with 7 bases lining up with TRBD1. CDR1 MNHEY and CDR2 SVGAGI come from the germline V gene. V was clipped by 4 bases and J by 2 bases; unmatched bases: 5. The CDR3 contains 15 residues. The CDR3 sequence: CASSSVTGAYNEQFF. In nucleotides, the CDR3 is TGTGCCAGCAGTTCCGTAACAGGGGCCTACAATGAGCAGTTCTTC.

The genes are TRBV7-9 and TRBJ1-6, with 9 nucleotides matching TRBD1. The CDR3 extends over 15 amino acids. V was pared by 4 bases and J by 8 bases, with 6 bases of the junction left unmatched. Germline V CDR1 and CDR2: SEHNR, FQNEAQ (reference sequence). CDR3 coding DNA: TGTGCCAGCAGCTCTCAGACAGGGGGTTATTCACCCCTCCACTTT. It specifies CASSSQTGGYSPLHF.

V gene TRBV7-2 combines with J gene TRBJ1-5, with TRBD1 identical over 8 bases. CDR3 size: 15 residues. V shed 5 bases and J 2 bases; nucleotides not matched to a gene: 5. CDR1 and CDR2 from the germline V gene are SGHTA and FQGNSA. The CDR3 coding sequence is TGTGCCAGCAGCACCAGGGGGCATGGCAATCAGCCCCAGCATTTT. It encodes CASSTRGHGNQPQHF.

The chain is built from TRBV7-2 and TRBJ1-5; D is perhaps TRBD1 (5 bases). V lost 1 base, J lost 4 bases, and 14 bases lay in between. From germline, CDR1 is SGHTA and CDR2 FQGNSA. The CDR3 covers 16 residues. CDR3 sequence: CASSLGWGGGNQPQHF. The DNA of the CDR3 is TGTGCCAGCAGCTTAGGGTGGGGCGGGGGGAATCAGCCCCAGCATTTT.

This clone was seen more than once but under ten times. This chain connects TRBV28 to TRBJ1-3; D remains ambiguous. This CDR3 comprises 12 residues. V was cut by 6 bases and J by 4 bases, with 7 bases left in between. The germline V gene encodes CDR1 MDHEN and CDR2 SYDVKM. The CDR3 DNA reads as TGTGCCAGCAGGGATAGCGGAAACACCATATATTTT. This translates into CASRDSGNTIYF.

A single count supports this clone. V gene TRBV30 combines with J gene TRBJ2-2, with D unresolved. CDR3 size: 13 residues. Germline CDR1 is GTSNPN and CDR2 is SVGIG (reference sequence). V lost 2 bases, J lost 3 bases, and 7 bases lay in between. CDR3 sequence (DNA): TGTGCCTGGAGTCGGTCCCACACCGGGGAGCTGTTTTTT. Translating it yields CAWSRSHTGELFF.

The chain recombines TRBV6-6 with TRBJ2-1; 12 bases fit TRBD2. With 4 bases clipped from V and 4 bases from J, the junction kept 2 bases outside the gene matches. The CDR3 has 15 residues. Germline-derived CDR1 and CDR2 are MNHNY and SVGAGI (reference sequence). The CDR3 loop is CASSSGLAGYNEQFF. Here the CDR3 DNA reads TGTGCCAGCAGTTCGGGACTAGCGGGTTACAATGAGCAGTTCTTC.

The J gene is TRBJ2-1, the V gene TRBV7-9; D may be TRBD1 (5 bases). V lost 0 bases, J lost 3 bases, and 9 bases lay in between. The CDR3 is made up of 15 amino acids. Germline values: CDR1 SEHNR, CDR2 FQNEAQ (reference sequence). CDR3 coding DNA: TGTGCCAGCAGCTTAGCAGGGGCGGTCTACAATGAGCAGTTCTTC. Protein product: CASSLAGAVYNEQFF.

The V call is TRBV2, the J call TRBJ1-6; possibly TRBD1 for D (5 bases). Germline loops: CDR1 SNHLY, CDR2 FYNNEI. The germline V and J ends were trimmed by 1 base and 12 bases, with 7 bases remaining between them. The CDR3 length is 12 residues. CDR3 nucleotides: TGTGCCAGCAGTGAAGAAAGGGGACCCCTCCACTTT. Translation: CASSEERGPLHF.

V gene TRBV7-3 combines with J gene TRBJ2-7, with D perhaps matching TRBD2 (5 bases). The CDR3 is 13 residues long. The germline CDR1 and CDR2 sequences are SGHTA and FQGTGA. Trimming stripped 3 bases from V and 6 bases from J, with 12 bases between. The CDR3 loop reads CASSFMGESEQYF. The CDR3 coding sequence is TGTGCCAGCAGCTTCATGGGAGAAAGCGAGCAGTACTTC.

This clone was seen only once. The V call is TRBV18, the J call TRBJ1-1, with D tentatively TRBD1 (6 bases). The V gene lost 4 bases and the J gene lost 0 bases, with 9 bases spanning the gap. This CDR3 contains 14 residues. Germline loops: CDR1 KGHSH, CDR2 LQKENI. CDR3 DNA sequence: TGTGCCAGCTCACAGGGGGTTTTGAACACTGAAGCTTTCTTT. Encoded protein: CASSQGVLNTEAFF.

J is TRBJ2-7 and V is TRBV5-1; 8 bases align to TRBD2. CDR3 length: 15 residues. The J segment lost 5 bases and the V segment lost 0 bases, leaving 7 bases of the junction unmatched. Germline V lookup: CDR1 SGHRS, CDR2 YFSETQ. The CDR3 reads CASSLEGSGVNEQYF. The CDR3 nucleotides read TGCGCCAGCAGCTTGGAGGGTAGCGGGGTCAACGAGCAGTACTTC.

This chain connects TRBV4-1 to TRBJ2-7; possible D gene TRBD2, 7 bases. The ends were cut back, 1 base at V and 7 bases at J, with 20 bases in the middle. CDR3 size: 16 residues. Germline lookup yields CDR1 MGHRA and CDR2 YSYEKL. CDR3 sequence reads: CASSQGGGRGLGEQYF. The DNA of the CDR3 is TGCGCCAGCAGCCAAGGCGGGGGCCGGGGCCTGGGGGAGCAGTACTTC.

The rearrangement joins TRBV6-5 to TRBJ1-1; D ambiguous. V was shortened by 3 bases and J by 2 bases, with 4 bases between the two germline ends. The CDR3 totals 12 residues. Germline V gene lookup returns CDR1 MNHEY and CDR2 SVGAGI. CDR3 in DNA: TGTGCCAGCAGTTATCTCAACACTGAAGCTTTCTTT. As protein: CASSYLNTEAFF.

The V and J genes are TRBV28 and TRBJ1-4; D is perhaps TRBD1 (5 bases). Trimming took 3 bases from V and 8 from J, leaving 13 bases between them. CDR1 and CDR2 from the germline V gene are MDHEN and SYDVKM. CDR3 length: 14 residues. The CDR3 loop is CASSFGGSGEKLFF. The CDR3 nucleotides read TGTGCCAGCAGTTTTGGAGGGTCAGGGGAAAAACTGTTTTTT.

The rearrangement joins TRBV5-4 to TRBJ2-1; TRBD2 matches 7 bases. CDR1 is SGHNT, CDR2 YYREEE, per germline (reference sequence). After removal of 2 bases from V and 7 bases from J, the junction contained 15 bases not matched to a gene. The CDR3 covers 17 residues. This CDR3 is CASSFGFGTILTNEQFF. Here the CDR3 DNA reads TGTGCCAGCAGCTTTGGGTTCGGGACTATCCTCACGAATGAGCAGTTCTTC.